This T cell receptor (beta chain) appears in the sequencing data of a study of blood T cell repertoires in COVID-19 (dated by TCRdb to between 2020 and 2021). Regarding the complete study: Samples covering the acute and convalescent phases of COVID-19 were provided by collaborators in the United States, Italy and Spain. The material from the prospective study consisted of cDNA or gDNA derived from T cells, B-cell-depleted T cells, or PBMCs. Deeply sampled blood TCRbeta repertoires from subjects exposed to, actively infected with, or recovered from COVID-19 were included in the dataset. The repertoires were released in a freely available public database meant as a resource for research on the immune response to SARS-CoV-2. Samples were obtained from the ongoing ImmuneRACE study (first 160 participants) and from approximately 1,200 subjects provided by 6 global collaborators. Nearly every sample came with metadata listing a de-identified subject ID, COVID-19 status, age in years and sex. Where HLA class I and class II types were available, the types were taken from metadata supplied by the sample provider, not from assay-based typing. Beyond this particular receptor, the publication reports: The quantity of clinical and demographic metadata differed by source and by participant and was supplied without curation.

The immunoSEQ Assay, a bias-controlled multiplex PCR, was used to amplify TCRbeta CDR3 regions from genomic DNA. The source study handled its data this way. Nucleated cell counts per sample were estimated from amplification of reference gene primers within the assay. To quantify the absolute abundance of each unique TCRbeta CDR3 rearrangement, sequence reads were collapsed and filtered. For each sample, productive Simpson clonality was calculated as the square root of Simpson's diversity index over productive rearrangements. Drawn from immuneACCESS, this table holds only the in-frame rearrangements with V and J called that TCRdb kept. Clones are partly lost; checked studies trace under half to an unresolved V gene and leave the rest unexplained. That table gives V, J and clone size, and the DNA gave D and trimming. In this sample the table shows about 250,000 clones, about 80% of which occur a single time. The ten most abundant clones make up approximately 4.4% of the sample.

Notes on this clone: It has no known antigen specificity. Base qualities are not provided; no much larger clone lies one nucleotide away.

Collaborating institutions collected whole blood in K2EDTA tubes following their own protocols. For TCRbeta analysis, collaborator samples were shipped as frozen whole blood, as isolated PBMCs, or as DNA extracted from either sample type. The sequence came from a man aged 45-65 years with active or convalescent COVID-19. Sequenced input: peripheral blood.

CDR3 loop: CASSLERDNEQFF. The DNA sequence is given as TGTGCCAGCAGCCTGGAACGGGACAATGAGCAGTTCTTC. The rearranged segments are TRBV11-3 and TRBJ2-1; there is no confident call for the D gene. V loses 5 bases of germline sequence and J loses 5 bases, and the interval between the two ends is 10 bases. The CDR3 contains 13 residues, cysteine and phenylalanine counted. Only the CDR3 DNA is retained, 39 bases long and in frame from the first base. Reading the germline V gene gives CDR1 SGHNT and CDR2 YENEEA.